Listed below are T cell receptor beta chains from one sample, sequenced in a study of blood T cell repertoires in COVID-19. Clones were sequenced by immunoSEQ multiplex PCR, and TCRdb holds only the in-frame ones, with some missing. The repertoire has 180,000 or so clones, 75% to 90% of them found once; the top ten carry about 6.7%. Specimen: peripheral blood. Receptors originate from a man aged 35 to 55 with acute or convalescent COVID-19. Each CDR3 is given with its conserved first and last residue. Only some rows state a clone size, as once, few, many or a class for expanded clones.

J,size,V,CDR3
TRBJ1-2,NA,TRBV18,CASTTDRTDYGYTF
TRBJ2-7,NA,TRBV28,CASTRGTGGYEQYF
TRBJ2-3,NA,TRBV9,CASSVAAGGPTDTQYF
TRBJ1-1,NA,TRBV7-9,CASSLDPVMNTEAFF
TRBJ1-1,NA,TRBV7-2,CASSLDPPLLDTEAFF
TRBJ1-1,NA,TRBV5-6,CASSPYDRADTEAFF
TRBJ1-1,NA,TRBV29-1,CSVEDLAGGNTEAFF
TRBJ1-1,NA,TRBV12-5,CASGLGRQMNTEAFF
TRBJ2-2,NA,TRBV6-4,CASSFSGAGELFF
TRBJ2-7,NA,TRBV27,CASHGQGATYEQYF
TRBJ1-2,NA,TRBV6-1,CASSEAPGYGYTF
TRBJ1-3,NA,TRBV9,CASSVDSLSGNTIYF
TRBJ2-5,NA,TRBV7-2,CASSFSAGGQETQYF
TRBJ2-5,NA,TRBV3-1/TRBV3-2,CASSPTGSQETQYF
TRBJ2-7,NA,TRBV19,CASSPSPGSTYEQYF
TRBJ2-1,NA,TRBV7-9,CASSFGSGGYEQFF
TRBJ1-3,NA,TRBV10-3,CAISLRNSGNTIYF
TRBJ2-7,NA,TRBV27,CASSRGGGGWQQYF
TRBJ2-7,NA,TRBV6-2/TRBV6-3,CASSYSPSGGYEQYF
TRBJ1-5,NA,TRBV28,CASRQDRGRGQPQHF
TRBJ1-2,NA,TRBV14,CASSQGYWSGYTF
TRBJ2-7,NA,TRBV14,CASSQQDSHEQYF
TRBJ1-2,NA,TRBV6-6,CASNGQIYGYTF
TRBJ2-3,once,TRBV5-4,CASSSHREGSDTQYF
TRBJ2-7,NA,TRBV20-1,CSASGGQSYEQYF
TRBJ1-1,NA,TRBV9,CASSVEVRGNAEAFF